This is a list of T cell receptor beta chains from one sample in a study of tumor-infiltrating lymphocytes in primary liver carcinoma. In TCRdb, the multiplex PCR reads were re-called with MiXCR into one record per CDR3 protein. The sample has over 95,000 distinct CDR3 sequences, approximately 68% seen once; the top ten hold over 7.5%. Specimen: liver tumor tissue from sampling region 5. These receptors were taken from a woman in her sixties or seventies with primary liver carcinoma and hepatitis B virus infection. Each CDR3 is given with its conserved first and last residue. D genes are given only for firm matches. The size of a clone is reported for some rows only, either as once, few or many, or as a class for expanded clones.

CDR3 DNA: TGCGCCAGCAGCTTGGTTTGGGGACATCACACCTTC; CDR3 protein: CASSLVWGHHTF; J gene: TRBJ1-2; V gene: TRBV5-1; D gene: NA; CDR3 length: 12; clone size: many
CDR3 DNA: TGCGCCAGCAGTTACGCCGGACTAGCCGAGCACTACTTC; CDR3 protein: CASSYAGLAEHYF; J gene: TRBJ2-7; V gene: TRBV6-6; D gene: TRBD2; CDR3 length: 13; clone size: NA
CDR3 DNA: TGTGTCAGCAGTTCGGGGACTAGTGGGATAGGTAAAAACATTCAGTACTTC; CDR3 protein: CVSSSGTSGIGKNIQYF; J gene: TRBJ2-4; V gene: TRBV6-2/TRBV6-3; D gene: TRBD2; CDR3 length: 17; clone size: NA
CDR3 DNA: TGTGCCAGCAGCTTTGACGTTGGCAATCGGCCCCAGCATTTT; CDR3 protein: CASSFDVGNRPQHF; J gene: TRBJ1-5; V gene: TRBV11-2; D gene: NA; CDR3 length: 14; clone size: NA
CDR3 DNA: TGTGCCAGCAGGCCCTCGGGAGGAAACACAGATACGCAATATTTT; CDR3 protein: CASRPSGGNTDTQYF; J gene: TRBJ2-3; V gene: TRBV11-2; D gene: TRBD2; CDR3 length: 15; clone size: NA
CDR3 DNA: TGTGCCAGCAGCCAGGGGAGGGGATCGAGTACCGGGGACCTGTTTTTT; CDR3 protein: CASSQGRGSSTGDLFF; J gene: TRBJ2-2; V gene: TRBV12-3/TRBV12-4; D gene: NA; CDR3 length: 16; clone size: NA
CDR3 DNA: TGCGCCAGCAGCACGGACAGGGGCCTCTATGGCTACACCTTC; CDR3 protein: CASSTDRGLYGYTF; J gene: TRBJ1-2; V gene: TRBV5-1; D gene: TRBD1; CDR3 length: 14; clone size: NA
CDR3 DNA: TGTGCCAGCAGATCGTCGGGGACCACTCGAGCAACTAATGAAAATCTGTTTTTT; CDR3 protein: CASRSSGTTRATNENLFF; J gene: TRBJ1-4; V gene: TRBV11-2; D gene: NA; CDR3 length: 18; clone size: NA
CDR3 DNA: TGTGCCAGCAGCCCGAGGGGGATTGAACCCAACGAGCAGTACTTC; CDR3 protein: CASSPRGIEPNEQYF; J gene: TRBJ2-7; V gene: TRBV11-3; D gene: NA; CDR3 length: 15; clone size: NA
CDR3 DNA: TGCGCCAGCAGCTTGTGGGACAGGGTCTCCGGGGAGCTGTTTTTT; CDR3 protein: CASSLWDRVSGELFF; J gene: TRBJ2-2; V gene: TRBV5-1; D gene: TRBD1; CDR3 length: 15; clone size: few
CDR3 DNA: TGCAGTATTGAGGGGACAGGCCCGGGGGCAGATACGCAGTATTTT; CDR3 protein: CSIEGTGPGADTQYF; J gene: TRBJ2-3; V gene: TRBV29-1; D gene: TRBD1; CDR3 length: 15; clone size: NA
CDR3 DNA: TGCAGCGTTGAAGACCCCACCCGAGGGACCCAGTACTTC; CDR3 protein: CSVEDPTRGTQYF; J gene: TRBJ2-5; V gene: TRBV29-1; D gene: NA; CDR3 length: 13; clone size: NA
CDR3 DNA: TGCAGTGTCCCGGGACAGGGCAACAATGAGCGGTTCTTC; CDR3 protein: CSVPGQGNNERFF; J gene: TRBJ2-1; V gene: TRBV29-1; D gene: TRBD1; CDR3 length: 13; clone size: NA
CDR3 DNA: TGTTCCAGCAGTGTAAACCCTGACAGCCAAGAGACCCATTACTTC; CDR3 protein: CSSSVNPDSQETHYF; J gene: TRBJ2-5; V gene: TRBV6-1; D gene: NA; CDR3 length: 15; clone size: once
CDR3 DNA: TGTGCCAGCGACCAAGTAGCGGATGTGCACAATGAGCAGTTCTTC; CDR3 protein: CASDQVADVHNEQFF; J gene: TRBJ2-1; V gene: TRBV6-5; D gene: NA; CDR3 length: 15; clone size: once
CDR3 DNA: TGCGCCAACAGCTTAGCCGTGAGGACCTACGAGCAGTACTTC; CDR3 protein: CANSLAVRTYEQYF; J gene: TRBJ2-7; V gene: TRBV11-2; D gene: NA; CDR3 length: 14; clone size: few
CDR3 DNA: TGTGCCAGCGGACAGGGGGCCCGGGGAGAGCAGCCCCAGCATTTT; CDR3 protein: CASGQGARGEQPQHF; J gene: TRBJ1-5; V gene: TRBV6-6; D gene: TRBD1; CDR3 length: 15; clone size: NA